These 4 T cell receptor beta chains came from one sample sequenced in a study of T-cell reconstitution after alpha-beta-depleted transplantation in children. The library targeted TCRbeta and was prepared with unique molecular identifiers. TCRdb recomputed calls from the PCR reads with MiXCR, one row per CDR3 protein. The sample yields some 290,000 distinct CDR3 sequences, around 20% seen once. Sequences were derived from PBMCs, mostly from graft donor cells, sampled 180 days after TCRalphabeta/CD19-depleted stem cell transplant. The receptors shown here come from a male patient between 10 and 17 years old who had a stem cell transplant for acute lymphoblastic leukemia, so the T cells may come from the graft donor.

The chain uses TRBV10-3 and TRBJ2-7, with 10 positions matching TRBD2. The CDR3 covers 15 residues. Per germline, CDR1 ENHRY and CDR2 SYGVKD. Unmatched junction bases numbered 5, after V lost 0 bases and J lost 6 bases. CDR3 coding DNA: TGTGCCATCAGTGAGTCGCCTAGCGGGAGTGGCGAGCAGTACTTC. It specifies CAISESPSGSGEQYF.

Only a few counts were recorded for this clonotype. The genes are TRBV9 and TRBJ1-6, with 8 bases aligning to TRBD1. This CDR3 has 14 residues. The V gene's germline CDR1 is SGDLS and CDR2 YYNGEE. V lost 4 bases and J lost 7; bases outside the gene matches: 4. The CDR3 sequence is CASSYDRGNSPLHF. CDR3 nucleotides: TGTGCCAGCAGCTACGACAGGGGCAATTCACCCCTCCACTTT.

The V and J genes are TRBV18 and TRBJ2-6, with 8 bases aligning to TRBD1. Germline V gene sequence: CDR1 KGHSH, CDR2 LQKENI. V shed 8 bases and J 0 bases; nucleotides not matched to a gene: 6. The CDR3 sequence is 16 residues long. The CDR3 reads CASTGQGGSGANVLTF. The CDR3, as DNA: TGTGCCAGCACAGGACAGGGTGGCTCTGGGGCCAACGTCCTGACTTTC.

The chain couples TRBV4-1 to TRBJ1-1, with 7 positions matching TRBD1. CDR3 length: 19 amino acids. Losses at the gene ends were 5 bases for V and 1 base for J; bases not matched to a gene: 19. Germline V gene sequence: CDR1 MGHRA, CDR2 YSYEKL. CDR3 in DNA: TGCGCCAGCAGCACCATATCAAGCGGGGGACAGCTGGCGAACACTGAAGCTTTCTTT. Translating it yields CASSTISSGGQLANTEAFF.